This TCR beta chain was identified during a study of T cells in Graves' hyperthyroidism and ophthalmopathy. Germline CDR1 GTSNPN, CDR2 SVGIG (reference sequence). This CDR3 is 13 amino acids long. V lost 2 bases to trimming and J lost 4 bases, with 11 bases between them. From RNA transcripts, TCR beta CDR3 regions were amplified. A set of HTBI primers served as the primers for a first-round RT-PCR of the TCR CDR3. From the multiplex PCR reads, TCRdb called clonotypes with MiXCR, one entry per CDR3 protein. The data hold approximately 490,000 distinct CDR3 sequences, with about 20% observed a single time. This clonotype was recorded many times.

The TCR sequence derives from a woman in her 70s with Graves' ophthalmopathy. This sequence joins TRBV30 and TRBJ1-1; D gene unclear. The specimen sequenced was blood. The CDR3 sequence: CAWSSLVVTEAFF. Written as DNA, the CDR3 is TGTGCCTGGAGTTCTCTCGTGGTCACTGAAGCTTTCTTT.